This is a list of T cell receptor beta chains from one sample in a study of graft-versus-host responses after intestinal transplantation. Their target antigens are unknown. The assay was immunoSEQ multiplex PCR, and TCRdb's table has in-frame clones only and misses some. Of approximately 49,000 clones listed, approximately 96% are singletons. The sequenced sample was unstimulated CD8+ T cells sorted from spleen or lymph node cells, obtained before transplant. Receptors originate from a human donor who was the organ donor for an intestinal transplant. Both conserved end residues are part of each CDR3. D genes are given only for firm matches. The listing skips clone size in some rows; elsewhere it reads once, few, many or a size class.

clone_size	d_call	j_call	v_call	cdr3_aa	cdr3_nt
NA	NA	TRBJ2-3	TRBV27	CASSLSEGNTQYF	TGTGCCAGCAGTTTATCGGAAGGGAATACGCAGTATTTT
NA	NA	TRBJ2-5	TRBV7-8	CASSLGGGQGGIQETQYF	TGTGCCAGCAGCTTAGGGGGTGGGCAGGGCGGAATCCAAGAGACCCAGTACTTC
NA	NA	TRBJ1-6	TRBV28	CASRGLGGNSPLHF	TGTGCCAGCAGGGGACTGGGTGGAAATTCACCCCTCCACTTT
NA	TRBD1	TRBJ2-2	TRBV10-1	CASSESLTGTGELFF	TGCGCCAGCAGTGAGTCGTTGACAGGGACCGGGGAGCTGTTTTTT
NA	NA	TRBJ2-1	TRBV10-2	CASSESWGSNEQFF	TGCGCCAGCAGTGAGTCTTGGGGGAGTAATGAGCAGTTCTTC
NA	NA	TRBJ2-3	TRBV7-9	CASSSPGTGPSTDTQYF	TGTGCCAGCAGCTCACCCGGGACTGGGCCTAGCACAGATACGCAGTATTTT
NA	NA	TRBJ1-6	TRBV9	CASSVDSSPLHF	TGTGCCAGCAGCGTAGATTCTTCACCCCTCCACTTT
NA	NA	TRBJ2-7	TRBV9	CASSGRGQLPYEQYF	TGTGCCAGCAGCGGGCGGGGGCAACTTCCCTACGAGCAGTACTTC
NA	NA	TRBJ1-5	TRBV7-2	CASSPMRSVSNQPQHF	TGTGCCAGCAGCCCCATGAGGTCAGTTAGCAATCAGCCCCAGCATTTT
NA	TRBD1	TRBJ2-3	TRBV6-1	CASSDGTGFPDTQYF	TGTGCCAGCAGTGATGGGACAGGGTTTCCAGATACGCAGTATTTT
NA	NA	TRBJ2-5	TRBV9	CASSTWGGRAETQYF	TGTGCCAGCAGCACATGGGGGGGCCGTGCAGAGACCCAGTACTTC
NA	NA	TRBJ1-1	TRBV5-5	CASSWDGPNTEAFF	TGTGCCAGCAGCTGGGACGGCCCAAACACTGAAGCTTTCTTT
NA	NA	TRBJ2-1	TRBV27	CASSPPRDEQFF	TGTGCCAGCAGTCCACCTAGGGATGAGCAGTTCTTC
once	NA	TRBJ2-1	TRBV27	CASSRGLRTYNEQFF	TGTGCCAGCAGTCGAGGACTCAGAACCTACAATGAGCAGTTCTTC
NA	TRBD1	TRBJ1-3	TRBV7-9	CASSSKDRPDSGNTIYF	TGTGCCAGCAGCTCTAAGGACAGGCCCGATTCTGGAAACACCATATATTTT
NA	NA	TRBJ2-1	TRBV6-4	CASSDSMTTGYNEQFF	TGTGCCAGCAGTGACTCGATGACAACTGGCTACAATGAGCAGTTCTTC
NA	NA	TRBJ2-7	TRBV10-1	CARQGPRVTYEQYF	TGCGCCAGACAGGGTCCCCGGGTGACCTACGAGCAGTACTTC
NA	NA	TRBJ2-7	TRBV21-1	CASSRGGPYEQYF	TGTGCCAGCAGCAGGGGAGGGCCCTACGAGCAGTACTTC
NA	NA	TRBJ1-6	TRBV6-5	CASSRLQGSNSPLHF	TGTGCCAGCAGTCGTTTACAGGGAAGTAATTCACCCCTCCACTTT
NA	NA	TRBJ2-2	TRBV10-3	CAITSGANTGELFF	TGTGCCATCACGTCCGGGGCCAACACCGGGGAGCTGTTTTTT
NA	NA	TRBJ1-1	TRBV4-3	CASSQDLQSNTEAFF	TGCGCCAGCAGCCAAGATCTTCAGTCGAACACTGAAGCTTTCTTT
few	TRBD2	TRBJ2-7	TRBV27	CASSLSGGGASYEQYF	TGTGCCAGCAGTTTAAGCGGCGGGGGGGCTTCCTACGAGCAGTACTTC
NA	NA	TRBJ2-3	TRBV21-1	CASSSSISGGAIDTQYF	TGTGCCAGCAGCTCCAGCATTAGCGGGGGGGCAATAGATACGCAGTATTTT
NA	NA	TRBJ1-1	TRBV27	CASSLTQLNTEAFF	TGTGCCAGCAGTTTAACACAGTTGAACACTGAAGCTTTCTTT
NA	NA	TRBJ1-2	TRBV11-3	CASSSPRGGGGYGYTF	TGTGCCAGCAGCTCCCCACGCGGCGGGGGCGGCTATGGCTACACCTTC
once	NA	TRBJ2-1	TRBV7-9	CASSDQGGNEQFF	TGTGCCAGCAGCGACCAAGGGGGCAATGAGCAGTTCTTC
NA	NA	TRBJ2-7	TRBV28	CASRPASSYEQYF	TGTGCCAGCAGACCAGCGAGCTCCTACGAGCAGTACTTC
NA	NA	TRBJ1-5	TRBV19	CASTHILADQPQHF	TGTGCCAGTACCCACATCCTGGCTGATCAGCCCCAGCATTTT
NA	NA	TRBJ1-6	TRBV15	CATSRDPDFYSPLHF	TGTGCCACCAGCAGAGACCCCGATTTCTATTCACCCCTCCACTTT
NA	TRBD1	TRBJ2-7	TRBV27	CASRIGTANEQYF	TGTGCCAGCAGGATTGGGACAGCCAACGAGCAGTACTTC
NA	TRBD2	TRBJ2-2	TRBV10-1	CASSDVLAGNTGELFF	TGCGCCAGCAGCGATGTCCTAGCGGGTAACACCGGGGAGCTGTTTTTT
NA	NA	TRBJ2-5	TRBV7-9	CASSQPRGSGPETQYF	TGTGCCAGCAGCCAACCGCGGGGCTCGGGGCCAGAGACCCAGTACTTC
NA	NA	TRBJ2-7	TRBV11-3	CASSLRFLGGDYEQYF	TGTGCCAGCAGCTTAAGGTTCCTTGGCGGTGACTACGAGCAGTACTTC
few	NA	TRBJ1-1	TRBV27	CASRRGLGDTEAFF	TGTGCCAGCAGGCGGGGCCTGGGGGACACTGAAGCTTTCTTT
NA	NA	TRBJ2-7	TRBV11-2	CASSLDGKRYEQYF	TGTGCCAGCAGCTTAGACGGAAAGAGATACGAGCAGTACTTC
NA	TRBD1	TRBJ1-5	TRBV30	CAWETGTGNQPQHF	TGTGCCTGGGAGACAGGGACGGGCAATCAGCCCCAGCATTTT
NA	NA	TRBJ2-3	TRBV25-1	CASSESVGPATDTQYF	TGTGCCAGCAGTGAATCGGTTGGCCCCGCCACAGATACGCAGTATTTT
NA	NA	TRBJ1-5	TRBV28	CASSPMLDSPEPQHF	TGTGCCAGCAGTCCTATGTTGGACAGCCCAGAGCCCCAGCATTTT
once	TRBD1	TRBJ1-1	TRBV4-3	CASSQEGTAMNTEAFF	TGCGCCAGCAGCCAAGAGGGGACAGCGATGAACACTGAAGCTTTCTTT
NA	TRBD2	TRBJ2-7	TRBV7-6	CASSPSGGAYYEQYF	TGTGCCAGCAGCCCTAGCGGGGGGGCCTACTACGAGCAGTACTTC
NA	NA	TRBJ2-7	TRBV6-6	CASSHLGGPNYEQYF	TGTGCCAGCAGCCACCTTGGCGGGCCCAACTACGAGCAGTACTTC
NA	NA	TRBJ1-6	TRBV6-5	CASSYKGPVVSPLHF	TGTGCCAGCAGTTATAAGGGGCCGGTCGTTTCACCCCTCCACTTT
NA	NA	TRBJ2-7	TRBV9	CASSVVGTDTYEQYF	TGTGCCAGCAGCGTAGTGGGGACGGATACCTACGAGCAGTACTTC
once	NA	TRBJ2-7	TRBV6-1	CASSEAAPGLIPYEQYF	TGTGCCAGCAGTGAGGCCGCCCCAGGGCTAATACCCTACGAGCAGTACTTC
NA	TRBD1	TRBJ1-1	TRBV19	CASSTDRVNTEAFF	TGTGCCAGTAGTACGGACAGGGTGAACACTGAAGCTTTCTTT
NA	TRBD1	TRBJ1-4	TRBV9	CASSGGQEVNEKLFF	TGTGCCAGCAGCGGGGGACAGGAAGTTAATGAAAAACTGTTTTTT
NA	NA	TRBJ2-7	TRBV11-3	CASSPGGLAYEQYF	TGTGCCAGCAGCCCCGGGGGTCTGGCCTACGAGCAGTACTTC
NA	NA	TRBJ2-1	TRBV15	CATSGVGEQFF	TGTGCCACCAGCGGGGTTGGGGAGCAGTTCTTC
NA	NA	TRBJ2-7	TRBV19	CASSISVTYEQYF	TGTGCCAGTAGTATATCAGTTACCTACGAGCAGTACTTC
NA	NA	TRBJ1-6	TRBV30	CAWRRQASSYNSPLHF	TGTGCCTGGAGAAGGCAGGCGAGCTCCTATAATTCACCCCTCCACTTT
NA	NA	TRBJ2-7	TRBV28	CASSQGPSYEQYF	TGTGCCAGCTCACAGGGTCCCTCCTACGAGCAGTACTTC
NA	NA	TRBJ1-1	TRBV13	CASSLDGMNTEAFF	TGTGCCAGCAGCTTAGATGGGATGAACACTGAAGCTTTCTTT
NA	TRBD2	TRBJ2-5	TRBV10-3	CAISEGRGGPETQYF	TGTGCCATCAGTGAGGGGCGGGGGGGCCCGGAGACCCAGTACTTC
once	NA	TRBJ1-1	TRBV9	CASSVQGNTEAFF	TGTGCCAGCAGCGTTCAGGGGAACACTGAAGCTTTCTTT
NA	NA	TRBJ2-3	TRBV11-2	CASSLGNRATYTDTQYF	TGTGCCAGCAGCTTAGGAAACCGGGCCACTTACACAGATACGCAGTATTTT
NA	TRBD1	TRBJ1-1	TRBV4-2	CASSPLSTGRTEAFF	TGTGCCAGCAGCCCCCTATCGACAGGGAGGACTGAAGCTTTCTTT
NA	NA	TRBJ1-1	TRBV27	CASSLVGYAEAFF	TGTGCCAGCAGTTTAGTGGGGTATGCTGAAGCTTTCTTT